Below, one TCR beta chain is given with its context. V was trimmed by 6 bases and J by 1 base, leaving 12 bases between them. Germline V gene lookup returns CDR1 KGHSH and CDR2 LQKENI. There are 14 residues in the CDR3. A multiplex PCR was run with 60 Vbeta primers and 13 Jbeta primers. Some clones are missing from TCRdb's copy, which holds only in-frame ones; the method was immunoSEQ multiplex PCR. The table has 150,000 to 200,000 clones, 79% seen once. The data are from a study of cytomegalovirus exposure and HLA in healthy donors. The V and J genes are TRBV18 and TRBJ1-1; D is ambiguous. Input material: PBMCs. The clonotype was recovered from a woman under 40 in good health and CMV-seropositive. For the CDR3, the DNA is TGTGCCAGCTCTCGAACAGAGAAGAACACTGAAGCTTTCTTT. Its translation is CASSRTEKNTEAFF.